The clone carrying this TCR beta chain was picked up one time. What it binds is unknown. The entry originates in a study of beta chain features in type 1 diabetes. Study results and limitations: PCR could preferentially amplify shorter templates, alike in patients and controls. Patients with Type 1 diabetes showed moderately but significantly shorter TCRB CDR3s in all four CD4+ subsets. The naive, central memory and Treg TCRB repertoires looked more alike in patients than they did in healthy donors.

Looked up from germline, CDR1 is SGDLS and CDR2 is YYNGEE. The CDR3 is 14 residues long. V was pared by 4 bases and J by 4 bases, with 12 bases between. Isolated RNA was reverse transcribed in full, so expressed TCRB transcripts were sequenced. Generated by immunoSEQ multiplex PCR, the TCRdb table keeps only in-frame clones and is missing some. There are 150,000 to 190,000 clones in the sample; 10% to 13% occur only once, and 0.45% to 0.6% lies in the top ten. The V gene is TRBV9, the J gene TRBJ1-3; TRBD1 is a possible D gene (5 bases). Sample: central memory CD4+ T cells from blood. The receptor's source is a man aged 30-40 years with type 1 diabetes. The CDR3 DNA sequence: TGTGCCAGCAGCACCGGGACTATGGGAAACACCATATATTTT. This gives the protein CASSTGTMGNTIYF.